This T cell receptor beta chain emerged from a study of T cell changes during pregnancy in multiple sclerosis. The V segment lost 5 bases and the J segment 7 bases; nucleotides outside the gene matches: 5. This CDR3 has 13 residues. Germline V gives CDR1 LNHDA, CDR2 SQIVND (reference sequence). The assay was immunoSEQ multiplex PCR, and TCRdb's table has in-frame clones only and misses some. Of about 67,000 clones in the sample, just over 90% were seen once. The receptor was isolated from a female donor with multiple sclerosis, enrolled in a pregnancy study. The J gene is TRBJ1-2, the V gene TRBV19; 9 nucleotides match TRBD1. This material consisted of peripheral blood, taken in the second trimester of pregnancy. The CDR3 sequence: CASSGQGKSGYTF. Here the CDR3 DNA reads TGTGCCAGTAGTGGACAGGGGAAAAGTGGCTACACCTTC.